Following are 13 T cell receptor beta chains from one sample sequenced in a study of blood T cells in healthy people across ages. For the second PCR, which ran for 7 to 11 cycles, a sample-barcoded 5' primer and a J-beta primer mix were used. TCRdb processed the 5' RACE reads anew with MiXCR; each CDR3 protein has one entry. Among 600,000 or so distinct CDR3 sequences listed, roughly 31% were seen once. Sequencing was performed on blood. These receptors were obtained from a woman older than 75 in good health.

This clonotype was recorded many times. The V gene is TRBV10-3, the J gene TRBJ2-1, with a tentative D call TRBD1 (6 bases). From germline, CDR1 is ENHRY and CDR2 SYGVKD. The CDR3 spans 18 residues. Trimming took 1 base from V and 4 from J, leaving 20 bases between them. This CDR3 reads CAISEWRTGTLSYNEQFF. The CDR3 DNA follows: TGTGCCATCAGTGAGTGGCGTACCGGGACACTTTCTTACAATGAGCAGTTCTTC.

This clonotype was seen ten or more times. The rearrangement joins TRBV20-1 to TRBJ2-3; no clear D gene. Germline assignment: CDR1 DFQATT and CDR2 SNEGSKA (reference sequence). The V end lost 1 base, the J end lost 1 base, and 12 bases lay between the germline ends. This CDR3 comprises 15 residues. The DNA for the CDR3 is TGCAGTGCTAGAGTGCTGGGGATTGGCACAGATACGCAGTATTTT. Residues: CSARVLGIGTDTQYF.

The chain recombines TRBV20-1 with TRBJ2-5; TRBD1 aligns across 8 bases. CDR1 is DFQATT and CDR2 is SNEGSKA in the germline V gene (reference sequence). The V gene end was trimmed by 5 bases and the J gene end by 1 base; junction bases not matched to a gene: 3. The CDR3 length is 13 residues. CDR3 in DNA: TGCAGTGCTGGACAGGGCCCCCAAGAGACCCAGTACTTC. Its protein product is CSAGQGPQETQYF.

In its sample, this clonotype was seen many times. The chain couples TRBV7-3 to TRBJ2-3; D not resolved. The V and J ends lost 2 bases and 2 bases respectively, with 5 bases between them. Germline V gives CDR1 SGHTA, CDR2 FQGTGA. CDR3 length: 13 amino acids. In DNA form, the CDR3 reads TGTGCCAGCAGCTTAGGGGTCACAGATACGCAGTATTTT. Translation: CASSLGVTDTQYF.

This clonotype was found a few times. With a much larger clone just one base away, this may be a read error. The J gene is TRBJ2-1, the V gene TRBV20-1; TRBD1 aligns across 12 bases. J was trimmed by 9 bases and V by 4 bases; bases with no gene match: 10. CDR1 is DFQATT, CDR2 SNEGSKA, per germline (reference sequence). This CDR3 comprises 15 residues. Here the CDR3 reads CSATSGTGGWGEQFF. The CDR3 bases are TGCAGTGCTACCAGCGGGACAGGGGGCTGGGGTGAGCAGTTCTTC.

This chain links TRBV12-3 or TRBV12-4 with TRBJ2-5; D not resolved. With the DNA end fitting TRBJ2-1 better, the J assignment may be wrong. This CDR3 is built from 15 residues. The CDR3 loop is CASTSASGFQETQFF. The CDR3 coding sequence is TGTGCCAGCACTTCCGCGTCAGGTTTCCAAGAGACCCAGTTCTTC.

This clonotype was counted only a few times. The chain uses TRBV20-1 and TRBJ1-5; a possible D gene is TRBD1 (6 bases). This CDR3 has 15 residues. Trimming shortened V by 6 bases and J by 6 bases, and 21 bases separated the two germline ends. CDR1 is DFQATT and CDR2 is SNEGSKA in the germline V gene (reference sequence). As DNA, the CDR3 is TGCAGTGCCAAACTCCCAGGGGCGCGGGGTCAGCCCCAGCATTTT. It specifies CSAKLPGARGQPQHF.

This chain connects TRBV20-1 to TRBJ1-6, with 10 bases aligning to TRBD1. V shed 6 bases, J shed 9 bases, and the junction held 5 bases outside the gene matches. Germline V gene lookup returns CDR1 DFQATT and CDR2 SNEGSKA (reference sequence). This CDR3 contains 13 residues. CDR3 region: CSAGTGEGSPLHF. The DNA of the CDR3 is TGCAGTGCGGGGACAGGGGAGGGTTCACCCCTCCACTTT.

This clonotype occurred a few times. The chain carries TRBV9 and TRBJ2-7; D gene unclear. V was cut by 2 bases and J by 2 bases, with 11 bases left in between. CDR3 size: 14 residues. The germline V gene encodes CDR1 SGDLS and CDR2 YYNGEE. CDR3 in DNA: TGTGCCAGCAGCGTGGGTAGGATACCCTACGAGCAGTACTTC. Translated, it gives CASSVGRIPYEQYF.

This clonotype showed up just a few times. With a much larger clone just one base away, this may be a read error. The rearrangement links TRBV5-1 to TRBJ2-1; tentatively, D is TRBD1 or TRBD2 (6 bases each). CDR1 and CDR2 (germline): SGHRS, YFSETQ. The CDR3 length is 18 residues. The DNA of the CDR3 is TGCGCCAGCAGCTTGCAGGGGCGGAGGGGCAGCTCCTACAATGGGCAGTTCTTC. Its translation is CASSLQGRRGSSYNGQFF.

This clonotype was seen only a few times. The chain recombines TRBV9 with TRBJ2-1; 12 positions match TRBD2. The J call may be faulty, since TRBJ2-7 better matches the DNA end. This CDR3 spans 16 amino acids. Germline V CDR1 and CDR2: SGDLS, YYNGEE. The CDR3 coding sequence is TGTGCCAGCAGCGTGCCGACTAGCGGGGGATACAATGAGCAGTACTTC. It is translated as CASSVPTSGGYNEQYF.

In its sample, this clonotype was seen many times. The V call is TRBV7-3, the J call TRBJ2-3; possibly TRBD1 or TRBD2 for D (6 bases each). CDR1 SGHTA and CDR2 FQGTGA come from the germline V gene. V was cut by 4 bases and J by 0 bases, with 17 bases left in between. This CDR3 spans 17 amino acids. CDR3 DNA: TGTGCCAGCAGCTCATCGGGGGCCGCCCATAGCACAGATACGCAGTATTTT. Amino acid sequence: CASSSSGAAHSTDTQYF.

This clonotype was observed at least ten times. The DNA of the CDR3 is TGCGCCAGCAGCCCGGGGACCGGGGCCCCTAACTCCTACGAGCAGTACTTC. Protein product: CASSPGTGAPNSYEQYF. This rearrangement joins TRBV5-1 to TRBJ2-7; D assignment may be TRBD1 or TRBD2 (5 bases each). Trimming took 4 bases from V and 0 from J, leaving 20 bases between them. Germline CDR1 is SGHRS and CDR2 is YFSETQ. The CDR3 is made up of 17 amino acids.